This TCR beta chain was sequenced during a study of blood T cell repertoires in COVID-19. Turning to the study itself: Sites in the United States, Italy and Spain provided acute and convalescent COVID-19 samples. PBMCs, B-cell-depleted T cells, or T cells were the source of the cDNA or gDNA that made up the material.

As originally analysed: Reference gene primer amplification gave nucleated cell count estimates. Assay: immunoSEQ multiplex PCR; the TCRdb copy retains only in-frame clones and omits some. V and J calls and clone size come straight from that table; D and trimming were deduced from the DNA. The sample has about 160,000 clones; more than 60% are singletons. There are a few counts of this clone. Sequencing input: peripheral blood. The sequence came from a man between 60 and 75 years old with acute or convalescent COVID-19.

The CDR3 protein is CASSKVDRGYTEAFF. The CDR3 bases are TGTGCCAGCAGCAAAGTTGATAGGGGATACACTGAAGCTTTCTTT. This chain uses TRBV6-5 with TRBJ1-1; D might be TRBD1 (5 bases). This CDR3 is 15 amino acids long. The V and J ends lost 6 bases and 3 bases respectively, with 17 bases between them. CDR1 MNHEY and CDR2 SVGAGI come from the germline V gene.